This record concerns one T cell receptor (beta chain) sequence. Its antigen is currently unknown. CDR3 size: 11 residues. Trimming shortened V by 4 bases and J by 5 bases, and 6 bases separated the two germline ends. Per germline, CDR1 MNHEY and CDR2 SVGAGI. The data belong to a study of T cells after yellow fever vaccination. Background on the study: Preparation used SMART-Seq v4 Ultra Low Input for the low-cell-number fractions.

Study conclusions and caveats: Post-booster repertoires contained most primary-vaccination clones again (96% CD4, about 88% CD8). FACS-sorted repertoires could contain abundant clonotypes contaminating from the bulk population.

TCRdb reprocessed the 5' RACE reads with MiXCR, giving one entry per CDR3 protein. The sample has roughly 300,000 distinct CDR3 sequences, about 8.3% seen once. The rearrangement joins TRBV6-5 to TRBJ2-7; D remains unclear. The sample here was PBMCs, taken roughly 47 days after the first yellow fever vaccination. The clonotype originates from a young man who received the YFV17D yellow fever vaccine. CDR3 DNA sequence: TGTGCCAGCAGTTTTTGGGACGAGCAGTACTTC. Its translation: CASSFWDEQYF.